Presented here are 22 T cell receptor beta chains from one specimen sequenced in a study of T cells after yellow fever vaccination. TCRdb used MiXCR to reprocess the 5' RACE reads, holding one entry per CDR3 protein. The data contain 200,000 to 250,000 distinct CDR3 sequences, 3.2% of them singletons. The source was CD4+ T cells sorted from PBMCs, collected 10 days after the yellow fever booster vaccination. All receptors come from a man younger than 35 who received the YFV17D yellow fever vaccine.

This clonotype was observed a handful of times. The chain recombines TRBV7-2 with TRBJ1-3; possibly TRBD1 for D (5 bases). Trimming stripped 4 bases from V and 0 bases from J, with 13 bases between. The CDR3 is 16 amino acids. Per germline, CDR1 SGHTA and CDR2 FQGNSA. CDR3 region: CASSSDSPFSGNTIYF. In DNA form, the CDR3 reads TGTGCCAGCAGCTCCGACAGCCCGTTCTCTGGAAACACCATATATTTT.

This clonotype has only a few counts. The chain is built from TRBV5-4 and TRBJ2-1; the match to TRBD2 covers 11 bases. The CDR3 spans 15 residues. Germline lookup yields CDR1 SGHNT and CDR2 YYREEE (reference sequence). V lost 4 bases and J lost 7; bases outside the gene matches: 7. CDR3 bases: TGTGCCAGCAGCGCCGGGACTAGCGGTGCAAATGAGCAGTTCTTC. Its translation is CASSAGTSGANEQFF.

This clonotype was counted ten times or more. This CDR3 reads CASSLRTRDSRQYF. In DNA, the CDR3 is TGTGCCAGCAGCCTACGAACCCGGGACTCCCGGCAGTACTTC. The genes are TRBV12-3 or TRBV12-4 and TRBJ2-7, with D perhaps TRBD2 (6 bases). Trimming took off 6 bases at V and 9 bases at J, with 21 bases between the two ends. The CDR3 totals 14 residues.

The V gene is TRBV7-3, the J gene TRBJ1-1; TRBD1 is a possible D gene (5 bases). The CDR3 is 13 residues long. Germline lookup yields CDR1 SGHTA and CDR2 FQGTGA. The V and J ends lost 5 bases and 4 bases respectively, with 11 bases between them. The CDR3 DNA sequence: TGTGCCAGCAGCAAACAGGTGCGCACTGAAGCTTTCTTT. Its protein product is CASSKQVRTEAFF.

In this sample, this clonotype turned up many times. V is TRBV18 and J is TRBJ1-6; D ambiguous. Trimming removed 1 base from V and 4 bases from J, with 8 bases in between. Germline assignment: CDR1 KGHSH and CDR2 LQKENI. This CDR3 is built from 15 residues. CDR3 loop: CASSPQQPYNSPLHF. The CDR3 DNA reads as TGTGCCAGCTCACCACAACAGCCTTATAATTCACCCCTCCACTTT.

Many counts were recorded for this clonotype. This chain uses TRBV20-1 with TRBJ2-5; D gene ambiguous. CDR1 and CDR2 (germline): DFQATT, SNEGSKA (reference sequence). The CDR3 contains 14 residues. V was shortened by 8 bases and J by 3 bases, with 19 bases between the two germline ends. CDR3 sequence (DNA): TGCAGTCAAGTTCCGTGGGGTGGTGAAGAGACCCAGTACTTC. It yields the protein CSQVPWGGEETQYF.

This clonotype was detected ten times or more. The V call is TRBV10-1, the J call TRBJ2-3, with D possibly being TRBD2 (6 bases). CDR1 is WNHNN and CDR2 is SYGVQD in the germline V gene (reference sequence). This CDR3 has 16 residues. V gave up 2 bases and J gave up 3 bases, with 15 bases separating them. The CDR3 spells CASSEDREMGTDTQYF. CDR3 nucleotides: TGCGCCAGCAGTGAGGACCGGGAGATGGGGACAGATACGCAGTATTTT.

This clonotype was recorded at least ten times. J is TRBJ2-7 and V is TRBV5-4; no reliable D call. The V end lost 3 bases, the J end lost 2 bases, and 12 bases lay between the germline ends. Per germline, CDR1 SGHNT and CDR2 YYREEE (reference sequence). CDR3 size: 14 residues. Here the CDR3 reads CASSSRGRTYEQYF. The CDR3 bases are TGTGCCAGCAGCTCCCGCGGTCGGACCTACGAGCAGTACTTC.

This clonotype occurred many times. The chain is built from TRBV7-2 and TRBJ1-2; D is unresolved. CDR1 and CDR2 (germline): SGHTA, FQGNSA. CDR3 length: 14 residues. V was pared by 4 bases and J by 3 bases, with 12 bases between. DNA of the CDR3: TGTGCCAGCAGCTCCGAACAGACGGACTATGGCTACACCTTC. Its protein product is CASSSEQTDYGYTF.

This chain connects TRBV7-2 to TRBJ1-4, with TRBD1 identical over 7 bases. The CDR3 extends over 15 amino acids. Germline CDR1 SGHTA, CDR2 FQGNSA. The ends lost 5 bases at V and 8 bases at J; junction bases unmatched: 11. In nucleotides, the CDR3 is TGTGCCAGCAGCCTCCTCGGGACAGAGCTCGAAAAACTGTTTTTT. The encoded protein is CASSLLGTELEKLFF.

The rearrangement joins TRBV5-1 to TRBJ2-1; 9 bases are a match to TRBD1. The CDR3 loop spans 15 amino acids. CDR1 and CDR2 (germline): SGHRS, YFSETQ. V gave up 0 bases and J gave up 8 bases; unmatched junction bases: 6. The CDR3 DNA reads TGCGCCAGCAGCTTGGATGGGACAGGGTGGTATGAGCAGTTCTTC. This gives the protein CASSLDGTGWYEQFF.

The chain uses TRBV3-1 and TRBJ1-5, with D tentatively TRBD1 (5 bases). Between the trimmed V and J ends, which lost 0 bases and 0 bases, there was a span of 12 bases. From germline, CDR1 is LGHDT and CDR2 YNNKEL (reference sequence). The CDR3 runs 17 residues. The CDR3 DNA sequence: TGTGCCAGCAGCCAAGATGGGGGAGCAGGTAGCAATCAGCCCCAGCATTTT. Translation: CASSQDGGAGSNQPQHF.

The chain couples TRBV15 to TRBJ2-3; tentative D call: TRBD1 (5 bases). V lost 3 bases and J lost 11, with 15 bases in between. Germline V gene data show CDR1 as LNHNV and CDR2 as YYDKDF (reference sequence). This CDR3 has 13 residues. The CDR3 here is CATSSGKGSRQYF. Here the CDR3 DNA reads TGTGCCACCAGCAGCGGTAAGGGGTCCCGGCAGTATTTT.

A few counts support this clonotype. CDR3 DNA: TGTGCCAGCAGCCAGACTAGCGGGGGGGCTCGGGAGCAGTTCTTC. It translates to CASSQTSGGAREQFF. The rearrangement links TRBV3-1 to TRBJ2-1; 14 positions agree with TRBD2. This CDR3 is 15 amino acids long. Losses at the gene ends were 3 bases for V and 10 bases for J; bases not matched to a gene: 5. Germline values: CDR1 LGHDT, CDR2 YNNKEL (reference sequence).

The table lists this clonotype with many counts. V is TRBV11-2 and J is TRBJ2-1; TRBD1 matches at 7 bases. The germline CDR1 and CDR2 sequences are SGHAT and FQNNGV. V shed 4 bases and J 5 bases; nucleotides not matched to a gene: 11. The CDR3 is 16 residues long. CDR3 protein: CASSSYPTGWDNEQFF. For the CDR3, the DNA is TGTGCCAGCAGCTCTTATCCGACAGGGTGGGACAATGAGCAGTTCTTC.

This clonotype was detected many times. The chain is built from TRBV6-6 and TRBJ1-1; TRBD1 agrees at 9 bases. The V gene end was trimmed by 5 bases and the J gene end by 1 base; junction bases not matched to a gene: 2. Germline loops: CDR1 MNHNY, CDR2 SVGAGI (reference sequence). This CDR3 has 14 residues. The CDR3 is CASSVDRGNTEAFF. The CDR3 DNA reads as TGTGCCAGCAGTGTGGACAGGGGGAACACTGAAGCTTTCTTT.

V is TRBV12-3 or TRBV12-4 and J is TRBJ1-3; possible D gene TRBD1, 6 bases. Trimming removed 9 bases from V and 4 bases from J, with 13 bases in between. The CDR3 is 13 amino acids. CDR3 DNA sequence: TGTGCCAGTACAGGGAGACTGGGAAACACCATATATTTT. Its translation: CASTGRLGNTIYF.

This clonotype has a count of ten or more. The rearrangement links TRBV7-8 to TRBJ2-5; TRBD2 aligns across 12 bases. Germline V lookup: CDR1 SGHVS, CDR2 FQNEAQ. V dropped 1 base and J dropped 9; count of bases not matched to a gene: 6. The CDR3 runs to 15 residues. CDR3 coding DNA: TGTGCCAGCAGCTTAGGAAGACTAGCGGGGGAGGCCCAGTACTTC. Translated: CASSLGRLAGEAQYF.

This clonotype showed up just a few times. The chain couples TRBV12-3 or TRBV12-4 to TRBJ1-1, with unresolved D. The CDR3 runs 17 residues. V dropped 4 bases and J dropped 0 bases, with 18 bases sitting between them. As DNA, the CDR3 is TGTGCCAGCAGTTCGCTCCGGCGACTGGTCATGAACACTGAAGCTTTCTTT. This translates into CASSSLRRLVMNTEAFF.

The J gene is TRBJ2-3, the V gene TRBV28, with 10 bases aligning to TRBD2. This CDR3 spans 15 amino acids. Germline loops: CDR1 MDHEN, CDR2 SYDVKM. Trimming cost V 5 bases and J 3 bases; bases outside gene matches: 5. The CDR3 reads CASSQSGGATDTQYF. CDR3 in DNA: TGTGCCAGCAGTCAAAGCGGGGGGGCGACAGATACGCAGTATTTT.

This clonotype was seen only a few times. V is TRBV5-1 and J is TRBJ2-3; D perhaps matches TRBD2 (6 bases). V was cut by 5 bases and J by 6 bases, with 13 bases left in between. Germline V gene lookup returns CDR1 SGHRS and CDR2 YFSETQ. The CDR3 is 13 amino acids. The CDR3 loop is CASSLGLFDTQYF. In DNA form, the CDR3 reads TGCGCCAGCAGTCTGGGACTTTTCGATACGCAGTATTTT.

This clonotype was observed at least ten times. This chain connects TRBV18 to TRBJ2-7; 11 nucleotides line up with TRBD1. This CDR3 spans 15 amino acids. The V gene's germline CDR1 is KGHSH and CDR2 LQKENI. V lost 3 bases and J lost 2; bases outside the gene matches: 3. CDR3: CASSPGQGVTYEQYF. The CDR3 DNA reads TGTGCCAGCTCACCGGGACAGGGGGTAACCTACGAGCAGTACTTC.